This is a list of T cell receptor beta chains from one sample in a study of human T cells and chemical hapten exposure. MiXCR, run by TCRdb on the RACE reads, gives a single entry per CDR3 protein. The sample has 65,000 to 95,000 distinct CDR3 sequences, about 8.6% seen once; the top ten hold 1.7%. The material sequenced was whole blood. The receptor source for this set is a female donor in good health. Some clones in this sample may be carry-over from other donors' samples. Each CDR3 is given with its conserved first and last residue. D genes are given only for firm matches. Where a row states a size, it is once, few, many or the class of an expanded clone; other rows omit it.

v_gene: TRBV21-1; d_gene: NA; j_gene: TRBJ1-5; abundance: few; CDR3aa: CASSKNPTGDGNQPQHF; CDR3nt: TGTGCCAGCAGCAAAAACCCGACAGGAGATGGCAATCAGCCCCAGCATTTT
v_gene: TRBV4-3; d_gene: TRBD2; j_gene: TRBJ2-3; abundance: many; CDR3aa: CASSQGTSGGTDTQYF; CDR3nt: TGCGCCAGCAGCCAAGGGACTAGCGGTGGCACAGATACGCAGTATTTT
v_gene: TRBV9; d_gene: TRBD2; j_gene: TRBJ2-1; abundance: many; CDR3aa: CASSALAGANNEQFF; CDR3nt: TGTGCCAGCAGCGCCCTAGCGGGGGCAAACAATGAGCAGTTCTTC
v_gene: TRBV12-3/TRBV12-4; d_gene: NA; j_gene: TRBJ1-6; abundance: many; CDR3aa: CASSFDGNNSPLHF; CDR3nt: TGTGCCAGCAGTTTCGACGGTAATAATTCACCCCTCCACTTT
v_gene: TRBV4-3; d_gene: NA; j_gene: TRBJ1-5; abundance: few; CDR3aa: CASSQDQRMPQHF; CDR3nt: TGCGCCAGCAGCCAAGATCAACGCATGCCCCAGCATTTT
v_gene: TRBV11-2; d_gene: NA; j_gene: TRBJ1-6; abundance: many; CDR3aa: CASSRQLGGIPLHF; CDR3nt: TGTGCCAGCAGCAGACAGCTGGGGGGGATACCCCTCCACTTT
v_gene: TRBV9; d_gene: NA; j_gene: TRBJ1-1; abundance: few; CDR3aa: CASSGDFGGKAFF; CDR3nt: TGTGCCAGCAGCGGAGACTTTGGAGGGAAAGCTTTCTTT
v_gene: TRBV12-3/TRBV12-4; d_gene: TRBD1; j_gene: TRBJ2-7; abundance: NA; CDR3aa: CASSPGQGPYEQYF; CDR3nt: TGTGCCAGCAGTCCCGGACAGGGCCCCTACGAGCAGTACTTC
v_gene: TRBV20-1; d_gene: NA; j_gene: TRBJ1-4; abundance: NA; CDR3aa: CSAGPGAAYEKLFF; CDR3nt: TGCAGTGCAGGACCAGGGGCCGCTTATGAAAAACTGTTTTTT
v_gene: TRBV20-1; d_gene: TRBD1; j_gene: TRBJ1-5; abundance: many; CDR3aa: CSARGQDNQPQHF; CDR3nt: TGCAGTGCTAGGGGACAGGACAATCAGCCCCAGCATTTT
v_gene: TRBV12-3/TRBV12-4; d_gene: NA; j_gene: TRBJ2-5; abundance: NA; CDR3aa: CASISRGGGETQYF; CDR3nt: TGTGCCAGCATCTCCCGTGGGGGAGGCGAGACCCAGTACTTC
v_gene: TRBV6-5; d_gene: TRBD2; j_gene: TRBJ2-5; abundance: many; CDR3aa: CASTGGIWETQYF; CDR3nt: TGTGCCAGCACGGGAGGGATTTGGGAGACCCAGTACTTC
v_gene: TRBV18; d_gene: NA; j_gene: TRBJ1-5; abundance: many; CDR3aa: CASSPGTQPQHF; CDR3nt: TGTGCCAGCTCGCCCGGGACACAGCCCCAGCATTTT
v_gene: TRBV6-6; d_gene: NA; j_gene: TRBJ1-5; abundance: NA; CDR3aa: CASSSTVGNQPQHF; CDR3nt: TGTGCCAGCAGTTCGACAGTAGGCAATCAGCCCCAGCATTTT
v_gene: TRBV2; d_gene: NA; j_gene: TRBJ1-2; abundance: many; CDR3aa: CASSRGRSDYGYTF; CDR3nt: TGTGCCAGCAGTCGTGGACGCTCCGACTATGGCTACACCTTC
v_gene: TRBV6-2/TRBV6-3; d_gene: NA; j_gene: TRBJ2-5; abundance: NA; CDR3aa: CASSYSGQNPRGTQYF; CDR3nt: TGTGCCAGCAGTTATAGTGGGCAGAACCCAAGAGGAACCCAGTACTTC
v_gene: TRBV28; d_gene: TRBD1; j_gene: TRBJ1-2; abundance: NA; CDR3aa: CASSPPHGKEGAMEFYTF; CDR3nt: TGTGCCAGCAGCCCCCCTCATGGTAAAGAGGGGGCGATGGAATTCTACACCTTC
v_gene: TRBV20-1; d_gene: TRBD1; j_gene: TRBJ2-7; abundance: many; CDR3aa: CSASLGQGVEQYF; CDR3nt: TGCAGTGCTAGTTTAGGTCAGGGGGTCGAGCAGTACTTC
v_gene: TRBV12-3/TRBV12-4; d_gene: TRBD2; j_gene: TRBJ2-7; abundance: many; CDR3aa: CASSPGLAGAFSYEQYF; CDR3nt: TGTGCCAGCAGTCCCGGACTAGCGGGGGCCTTCTCCTACGAGCAGTACTTC
v_gene: TRBV28; d_gene: NA; j_gene: TRBJ2-7; abundance: many; CDR3aa: CAARGGGAVEQYF; CDR3nt: TGTGCCGCCCGTGGGGGGGGCGCGGTCGAGCAGTACTTC